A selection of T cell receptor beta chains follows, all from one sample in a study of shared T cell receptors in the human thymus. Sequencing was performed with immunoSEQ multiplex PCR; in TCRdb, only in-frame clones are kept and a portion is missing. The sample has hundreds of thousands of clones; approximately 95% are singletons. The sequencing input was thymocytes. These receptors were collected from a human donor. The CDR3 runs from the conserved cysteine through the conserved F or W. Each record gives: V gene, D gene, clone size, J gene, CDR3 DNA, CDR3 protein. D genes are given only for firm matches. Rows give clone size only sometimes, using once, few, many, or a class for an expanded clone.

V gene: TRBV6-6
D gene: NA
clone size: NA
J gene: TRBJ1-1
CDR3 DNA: TGTGCCAGCAGCTCTGGACGGAGCACTGAAGCTTTCTTT
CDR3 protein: CASSSGRSTEAFF

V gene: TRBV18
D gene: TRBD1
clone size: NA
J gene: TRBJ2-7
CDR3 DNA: TGTGCCAGCTCACCACCTGGACAGGGCACCTACGAGCAGTACTTC
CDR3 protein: CASSPPGQGTYEQYF

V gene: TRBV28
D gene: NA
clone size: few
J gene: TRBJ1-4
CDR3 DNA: TGTGCCAGCAGTTTACGCGAAAAACTGTTTTTT
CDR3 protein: CASSLREKLFF

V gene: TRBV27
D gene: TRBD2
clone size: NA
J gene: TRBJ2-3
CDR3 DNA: TGTGCCAGCAGTCCCGGGACTAGGGGGGATACGCAGTATTTT
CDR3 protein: CASSPGTRGDTQYF

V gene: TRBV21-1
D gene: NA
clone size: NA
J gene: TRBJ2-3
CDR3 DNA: TGTGCCAGCAGCTCGAGGTCAGCCGCTGCCAGTGATACGCAGTATTTT
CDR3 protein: CASSSRSAAASDTQYF

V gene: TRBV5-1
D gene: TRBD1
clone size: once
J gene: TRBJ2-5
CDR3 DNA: TGCGCCAGCAGCTTTGACAGGGGGGAGACCCAGTACTTC
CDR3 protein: CASSFDRGETQYF

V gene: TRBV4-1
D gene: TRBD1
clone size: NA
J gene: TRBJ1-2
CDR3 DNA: TGCGCCAGCAGCCCTCGCTTACAGGGGTTTGGGGATGGCTACACCTTC
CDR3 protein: CASSPRLQGFGDGYTF

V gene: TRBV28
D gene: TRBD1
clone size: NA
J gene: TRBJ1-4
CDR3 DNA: TGTGCCAGCAGTTTCCGCCCACGACAGGGAGATGAAAAACTGTTTTTT
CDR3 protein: CASSFRPRQGDEKLFF

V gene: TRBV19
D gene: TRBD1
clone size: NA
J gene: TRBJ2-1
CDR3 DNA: TGTGCCAGTAAACCGGGACAGGGCGACTACAATGAGCAGTTCTTC
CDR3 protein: CASKPGQGDYNEQFF

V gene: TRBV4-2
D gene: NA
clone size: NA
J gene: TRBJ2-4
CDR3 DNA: TGTGCCAGCAGCCAAGGGATACAGGGCGCCAAAAACATTCAGTACTTC
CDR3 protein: CASSQGIQGAKNIQYF

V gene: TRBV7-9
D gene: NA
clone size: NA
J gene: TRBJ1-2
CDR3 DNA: TGTGCCAGCAGCTTAGCGGGTGATGAGGCAAACTATGGCTACACCTTC
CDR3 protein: CASSLAGDEANYGYTF

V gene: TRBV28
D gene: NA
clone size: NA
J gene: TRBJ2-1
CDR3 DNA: TGTGCCAGCGAAACAGGGCAGCGGGCCAATGAGCAGTTCTTC
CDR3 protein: CASETGQRANEQFF

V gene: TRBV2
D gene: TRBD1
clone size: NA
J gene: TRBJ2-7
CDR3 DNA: TGTGCCAGCAGCTTGGACAGGGTAAACGAGCAGTACTTC
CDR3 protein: CASSLDRVNEQYF

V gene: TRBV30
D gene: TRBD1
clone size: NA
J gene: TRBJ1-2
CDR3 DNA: TGTGCCTGGACCCATCGACCCGGGACAGTTGGCTACACCTTC
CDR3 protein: CAWTHRPGTVGYTF

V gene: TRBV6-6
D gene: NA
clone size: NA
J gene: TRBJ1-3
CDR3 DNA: TGTGCCAGCAGTCTTCAGGGGCCCGGAAACACCATATATTTT
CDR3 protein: CASSLQGPGNTIYF

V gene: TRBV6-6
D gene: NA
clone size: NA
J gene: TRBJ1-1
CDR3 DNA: TGTGCCAGCAGTCAACGGGGGGACCATGAAGCTTTCTTT
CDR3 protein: CASSQRGDHEAFF

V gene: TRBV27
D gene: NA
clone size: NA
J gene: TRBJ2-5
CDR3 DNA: TGTGCCAGCAGTTGGCGGACACTCCAAGAGACCCAGTACTTC
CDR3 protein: CASSWRTLQETQYF

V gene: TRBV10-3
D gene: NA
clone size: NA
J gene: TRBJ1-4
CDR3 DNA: TGTGCCATCAGTACTCAGGGTGCTGCTAATGAAAAACTGTTTTTT
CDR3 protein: CAISTQGAANEKLFF

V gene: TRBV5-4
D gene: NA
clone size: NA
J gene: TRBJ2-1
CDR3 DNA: TGTGCCAGCTATCTGATGGACTGGGGTACATACAATGAGCAGTTCTTC
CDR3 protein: CASYLMDWGTYNEQFF

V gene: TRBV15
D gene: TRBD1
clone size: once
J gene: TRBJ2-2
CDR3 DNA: TGTGCCACCAGCAGTCCTCGCTCTGGGACAGGGAACACCGGGGAGCTGTTTTTT
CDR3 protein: CATSSPRSGTGNTGELFF

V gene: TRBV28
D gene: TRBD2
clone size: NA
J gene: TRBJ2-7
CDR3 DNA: TGTGCCAGCAGTATACTAGCGGGAGCGGTAATCCACGAGCAGTACTTC
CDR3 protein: CASSILAGAVIHEQYF

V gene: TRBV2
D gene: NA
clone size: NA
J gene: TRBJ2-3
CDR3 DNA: TGTGCCAGCAGTGACAGTAACAGGAGGGGCACAGATACGCAGTATTTT
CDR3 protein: CASSDSNRRGTDTQYF

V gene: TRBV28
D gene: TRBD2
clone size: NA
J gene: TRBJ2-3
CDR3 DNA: TGTGCCAGCAGAGATCGTACTAGCGGGAGCTGGTCAGATACGCAGTATTTT
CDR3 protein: CASRDRTSGSWSDTQYF

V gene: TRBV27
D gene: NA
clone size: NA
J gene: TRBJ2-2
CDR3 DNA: TGTGCCAGCCGCGACTCAGGACAGAGGAACACCGGGGAGCTGTTTTTT
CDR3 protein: CASRDSGQRNTGELFF

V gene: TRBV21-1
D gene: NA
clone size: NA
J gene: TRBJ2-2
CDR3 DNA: TGTGCCAGCAGCAAAGACAAAAACACCGGGGAGCTGTTTTTT
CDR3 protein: CASSKDKNTGELFF

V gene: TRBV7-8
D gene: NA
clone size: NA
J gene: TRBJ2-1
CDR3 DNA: TGTGCCTTGCGCGGGGATCGGGGCAATGAGCAGTTCTTC
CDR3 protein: CALRGDRGNEQFF

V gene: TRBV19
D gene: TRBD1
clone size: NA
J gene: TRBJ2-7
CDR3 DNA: TGTGCCAGTAGTACGACAGGGGTCTACGAGCAGTACTTC
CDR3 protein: CASSTTGVYEQYF

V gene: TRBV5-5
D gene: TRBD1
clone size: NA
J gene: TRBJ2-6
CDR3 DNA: TGTGCCAGCAGCCTCCGGGACAGGGCGAACTCTGGGGCCAACGTCCTGACTTTC
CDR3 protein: CASSLRDRANSGANVLTF

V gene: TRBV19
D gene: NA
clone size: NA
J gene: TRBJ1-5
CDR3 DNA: TGTGCCAGTAGTATAGACGGACTCCGGGGGGCCAATCAGCCCCAGCATTTT
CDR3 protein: CASSIDGLRGANQPQHF

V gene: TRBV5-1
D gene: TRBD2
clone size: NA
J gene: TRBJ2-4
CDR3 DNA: TGCGCCAGCAGGTGGGGACTAGGGGACAAAAACATTCAGTACTTC
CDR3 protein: CASRWGLGDKNIQYF

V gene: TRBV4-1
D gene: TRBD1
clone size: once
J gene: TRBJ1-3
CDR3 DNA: TGCGCCAGCAGCCAAGGACGACAGGGGGCTATCGGAAACACCATATATTTT
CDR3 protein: CASSQGRQGAIGNTIYF

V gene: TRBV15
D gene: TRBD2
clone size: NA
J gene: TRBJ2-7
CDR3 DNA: TGTGCCACCAGCAGAGATCCGGGACTAGCTGAGCAGTACTTC
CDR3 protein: CATSRDPGLAEQYF

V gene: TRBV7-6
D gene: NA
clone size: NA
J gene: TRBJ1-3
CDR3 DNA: TGTGCCAGCACCCCGGGGGAGTCTGGAAACACCATATATTTT
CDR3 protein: CASTPGESGNTIYF

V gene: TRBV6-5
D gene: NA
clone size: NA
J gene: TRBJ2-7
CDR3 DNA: TGTGCCAGCAGTTATAAGGAAAGCTCCTACGAGCAGTACTTC
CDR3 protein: CASSYKESSYEQYF

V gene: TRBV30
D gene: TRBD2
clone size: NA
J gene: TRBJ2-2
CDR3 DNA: TGTGCCTGGAGTGTACGGACGGGAGGTGGGTCCGGGGAGCTGTTTTTT
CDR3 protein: CAWSVRTGGGSGELFF

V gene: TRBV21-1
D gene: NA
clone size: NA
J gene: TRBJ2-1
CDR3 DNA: TGTGCCAGCAGCTCCCCATGCCGAGGGCTACTAGCCGGCAGGGACAATGAGCAGTTCTTC
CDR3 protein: CASSSPCRGLLAGRDNEQFF

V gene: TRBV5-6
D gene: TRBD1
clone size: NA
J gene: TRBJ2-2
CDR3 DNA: TGTGCCAGCAGCTTGTCGGGACAGGGGGAACTCAACACCGGGGAGCTGTTTTTT
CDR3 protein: CASSLSGQGELNTGELFF

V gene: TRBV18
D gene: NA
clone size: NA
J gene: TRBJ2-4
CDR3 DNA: TGTGCCAGCTCACCACGGCAGAGGGAGTGGCTAGCCAAAAACATTCAGTACTTC
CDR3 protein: CASSPRQREWLAKNIQYF

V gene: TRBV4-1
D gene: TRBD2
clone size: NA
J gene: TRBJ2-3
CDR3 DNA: TGCGCCAGCAGCCCCGGACTAGCGGGAGCCCCAGATACGCAGTATTTT
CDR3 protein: CASSPGLAGAPDTQYF

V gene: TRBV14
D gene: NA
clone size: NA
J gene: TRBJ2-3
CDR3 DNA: TGTGCCAGCAGCCCCCCGCACAGTGCAGATACGCAGTATTTT
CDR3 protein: CASSPPHSADTQYF

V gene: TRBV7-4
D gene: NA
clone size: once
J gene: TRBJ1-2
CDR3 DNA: TGTGCCAGCAGCCTGGACGGTTTTAACTATGGCTACACCTTC
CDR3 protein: CASSLDGFNYGYTF

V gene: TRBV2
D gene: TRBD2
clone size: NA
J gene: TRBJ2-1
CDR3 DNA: TGTGCCAGATGGGGACTAGCGGCTTCGATATTCTCCTACAATGAGCAGTTCTTC
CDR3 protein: CARWGLAASIFSYNEQFF

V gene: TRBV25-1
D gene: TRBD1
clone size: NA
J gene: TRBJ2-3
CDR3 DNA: TGTGCCAGCAGTAAAAGGGACAGCCCCCCCACAGATACGCAGTATTTT
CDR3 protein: CASSKRDSPPTDTQYF

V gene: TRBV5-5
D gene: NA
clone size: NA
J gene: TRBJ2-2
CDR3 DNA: TGTGCCAGCATCGGCCAGGGGTCGGGCGGGGAGCTGTTTTTT
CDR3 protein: CASIGQGSGGELFF